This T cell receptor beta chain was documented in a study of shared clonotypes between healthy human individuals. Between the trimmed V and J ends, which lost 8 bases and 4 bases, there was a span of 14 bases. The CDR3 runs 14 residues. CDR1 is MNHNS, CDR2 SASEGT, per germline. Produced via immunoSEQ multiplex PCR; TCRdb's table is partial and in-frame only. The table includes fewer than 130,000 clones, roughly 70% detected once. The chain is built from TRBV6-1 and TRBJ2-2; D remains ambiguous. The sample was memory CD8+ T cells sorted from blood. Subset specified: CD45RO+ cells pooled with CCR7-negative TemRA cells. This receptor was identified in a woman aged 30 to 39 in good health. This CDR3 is CASWLTETTGELFF. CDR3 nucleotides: TGTGCCAGCTGGTTAACGGAAACCACCGGGGAGCTGTTTTTT.